A single sample gave rise to the 11 T cell receptor beta chains below, sequenced in a study of blood T cell repertoires in COVID-19. Produced via immunoSEQ multiplex PCR; TCRdb's table is partial and in-frame only. The data hold around 270,000 clones, with 80% to 85% observed a single time. Sequencing was performed on peripheral blood. Every receptor here comes from a person in their 70s with COVID-19, enrolled during active disease.

This chain joins TRBV5-1 and TRBJ2-3; TRBD2 matches at 11 bases. With V trimmed by 4 bases and J by 0 bases, 4 bases remained unmatched. CDR1 SGHRS and CDR2 YFSETQ come from the germline V gene. The CDR3 covers 16 residues. The CDR3 sequence is CASSPRLAGSTDTQYF. The CDR3, as DNA: TGCGCCAGCAGCCCTAGACTAGCGGGAAGCACAGATACGCAGTATTTT.

This clone showed up just once. The chain uses TRBV2 and TRBJ1-2; 11 nucleotides line up with TRBD1. In germline, CDR1 is SNHLY, CDR2 FYNNEI. CDR3 length: 14 amino acids. Losses at the gene ends were 6 bases for V and 4 bases for J; bases not matched to a gene: 4. The CDR3, as DNA: TGTGCCAGCAGGTCCGGGACAGGGGGCTATGGCTACACCTTC. Protein: CASRSGTGGYGYTF.

The CDR3 loop reads CASSYRTGVEKLFF. CDR3 nucleotides: TGTGCCAGCAGTTACCGGACAGGGGTTGAAAAACTGTTTTTT. The chain recombines TRBV6-6 with TRBJ1-4, with 9 nucleotides matching TRBD1. The CDR3 spans 14 residues. Germline CDR1 and CDR2: MNHNY and SVGAGI (reference sequence). Losses at the gene ends were 2 bases for V and 7 bases for J; bases not matched to a gene: 2.

The chain uses TRBV27 and TRBJ2-2; a possible D gene is TRBD1 (5 bases). The CDR3 runs 14 residues. From germline, CDR1 is MNHEY and CDR2 SMNVEV (reference sequence). The V end lost 1 base, the J end lost 4 bases, and 7 bases lay between the germline ends. In DNA, the CDR3 is TGTGCCAGCAGTTTATTAGGGGTCACCGGGGAGCTGTTTTTT. Protein: CASSLLGVTGELFF.

The rearrangement joins TRBV3-1 (or the pseudogene TRBV3-2) to TRBJ2-3; the match to TRBD2 covers 9 bases. V lost 4 bases, J lost 2 bases, and 7 bases stayed unmatched. Germline V lookup: CDR1 LGHDT, CDR2 YNNKEL (reference sequence). CDR3 size: 16 residues. This CDR3 is CASSPLAGDLTDTQYF. DNA of the CDR3: TGTGCCAGCAGCCCTTTAGCGGGGGATCTCACAGATACGCAGTATTTT.

This clone has a handful of counts. Distinct nucleotide sequences in the sample also encode this CDR3. The chain couples TRBV7-2 to TRBJ2-5, with 7 nucleotides matching TRBD2. The CDR3 runs to 13 residues. Per the germline V gene, CDR1 is SGHTA and CDR2 is FQGNSA. V shed 3 bases and J 3 bases; nucleotides not matched to a gene: 1. The CDR3 DNA follows: TGTGCCAGCAGCTTTGCGGGGGAAGAGACCCAGTACTTC. Its translation is CASSFAGEETQYF. Variable domain in full (rest from reference TRBV7-2 and TRBJ2-5): GAGVSQSPSNKVTEKGKDVELRCDPISGHTALYWYRQSLGQGLEFLIYFQGNSAPDKSGLPSDRFSAERTGGSVSTLTIQRTQQEDSAVYLCASSFAGEETQYFGPGTRLLVL.

This sequence joins TRBV27 and TRBJ1-5; 7 nucleotides agree with TRBD1. The V gene end was trimmed by 5 bases and the J gene end by 7 bases; junction bases not matched to a gene: 11. CDR3 length: 15 residues. The germline V gene encodes CDR1 MNHEY and CDR2 SMNVEV (reference sequence). The CDR3, as DNA: TGTGCCAGCAGTCCCCAGACAGGGACTAGCCAGCCCCAGCATTTT. This translates into CASSPQTGTSQPQHF.

The J gene is TRBJ2-3, the V gene TRBV24-1, with D possibly matching TRBD1 (5 bases). Per germline, CDR1 KGHDR and CDR2 SFDVKD. Trimming left V 1 base short and J 4 bases short, with 11 bases between. This CDR3 has 15 residues. Here the CDR3 reads CATSDFGRVPDTQYF. In DNA form, the CDR3 reads TGTGCCACCAGTGATTTTGGCAGGGTGCCAGATACGCAGTATTTT.

The chain combines TRBV28 with TRBJ2-5, with 9 nucleotides matching TRBD1. The ends lost 4 bases at V and 1 base at J; junction bases unmatched: 4. The CDR3 runs to 15 residues. Germline values: CDR1 MDHEN, CDR2 SYDVKM. The CDR3 DNA sequence: TGTGCCAGCAGTTCACCGACAGGGGGCCAAGAGACCCAGTACTTC. It specifies CASSSPTGGQETQYF.

The genes are TRBV7-2 and TRBJ1-2; no firm D call. V was pared by 9 bases and J by 0 bases, with 14 bases between. The CDR3 consists of 14 residues. CDR1 and CDR2 (germline): SGHTA, FQGNSA. The CDR3, as DNA: TGTGCCAGTGAGACGGGTTTAGCTAACTATGGCTACACCTTC. Translating it yields CASETGLANYGYTF. The full variable domain, rest sourced from reference TRBV7-2 and TRBJ1-2, is GAGVSQSPSNKVTEKGKDVELRCDPISGHTALYWYRQSLGQGLEFLIYFQGNSAPDKSGLPSDRFSAERTGGSVSTLTIQRTQQEDSAVYLCASETGLANYGYTFGSGTRLTVV.

The chain has TRBV7-9 and TRBJ1-6; maybe TRBD1 (6 bases). V was shortened by 8 bases and J by 7 bases, with 18 bases between the two germline ends. Germline assignment: CDR1 SEHNR and CDR2 FQNEAQ (reference sequence). The CDR3 loop spans 15 amino acids. CDR3 protein: CASGGGSTQNSPLHF. The DNA for the CDR3 is TGTGCCAGCGGGGGGGGCAGCACGCAGAATTCACCCCTCCACTTT. The variable domain in full, completed from reference TRBV7-9 and TRBJ1-6, reads DTGVSQNPRHKITKRGQNVTFRCDPISEHNRLYWYRQTLGQGPEFLTYFQNEAQLEKSRLLSDRFSAERPKGSFSTLEIQRTEQGDSAMYLCASGGGSTQNSPLHFGNGTRLTVT.